The TCR beta chain under discussion was sequenced for a study of T cell responses to AZD1222 COVID-19 vaccine. Study-wide points: White British people made up most donors, females outnumbered males, and clonal diversity was possibly underestimated. Baseline serology detected seropositivity in only six or seven AZD1222 recipients. Reportedly, nearly half the spike-specific TCRs target unmutated variant regions.

Data came from immunoSEQ multiplex PCR; TCRdb stores just in-frame clones and leaves some out. Here the sample spans about 60,000 clones, roughly 88% being singletons. There are 15 residues in the CDR3. CDR1 and CDR2 (germline): MNHEY, SVGAGI. The germline V and J ends were trimmed by 6 bases and 4 bases, with 16 bases remaining between them. Details on this clone: Its antigen is not identified.

This TCR came from an adult in good health. J is TRBJ1-5 and V is TRBV6-5; TRBD1 is a possible D gene (5 bases). The starting material was peripheral blood, obtained on day 0 of AZD1222 vaccination. CDR3: CASSPVGVLNQPQHF. For the CDR3, the DNA is TGTGCCAGCAGCCCCGTAGGGGTCCTAAATCAGCCCCAGCATTTT.